A selection of T cell receptor beta chains follows, all from one sample in a study of control samples from healthy donors and cancer patients. The assay was immunoSEQ multiplex PCR, and TCRdb's table has in-frame clones only and misses some. This sample has some 140,000 clones, with approximately 96% found just once. The specimen sequenced was blood. Source of these receptors: a man between 40 and 49 years old in good health. Both conserved end residues are part of each CDR3. D genes are given only for firm matches. Clone size appears in some rows only: once, few, many, or a class for an expanded clone.

d_gene: NA
j_gene: TRBJ2-3
v_gene: TRBV28
abundance: NA
CDR3nt: TGTGCCAGCAGTTTAAGGAGCACAGATACGCAGTATTTT
CDR3aa: CASSLRSTDTQYF

d_gene: NA
j_gene: TRBJ1-1
v_gene: TRBV10-2
abundance: NA
CDR3nt: TGCGCCAGCAGTCCGGGGCACACTGAAGCTTTCTTT
CDR3aa: CASSPGHTEAFF

d_gene: NA
j_gene: TRBJ1-5
v_gene: TRBV30
abundance: NA
CDR3nt: TGTGCCTGGGCTACACAGGGCCTCGGCAATCAGCCCCAGCATTTT
CDR3aa: CAWATQGLGNQPQHF

d_gene: TRBD2
j_gene: TRBJ2-2
v_gene: TRBV4-2
abundance: NA
CDR3nt: TGTGCCAGCAGCCTAGCGGGGGGATTTAGCGGGGAGCTGTTTTTT
CDR3aa: CASSLAGGFSGELFF

d_gene: NA
j_gene: TRBJ1-3
v_gene: TRBV7-2
abundance: NA
CDR3nt: TGTGCCAGCAGCTGGCCAGGGCGTAAGGGAAACACCATATATTTT
CDR3aa: CASSWPGRKGNTIYF

d_gene: TRBD1
j_gene: TRBJ1-1
v_gene: TRBV18
abundance: NA
CDR3nt: TGTGCCAGCTCACAGACAGGGGGGAGCACTGAAGCTTTCTTT
CDR3aa: CASSQTGGSTEAFF

d_gene: NA
j_gene: TRBJ1-1
v_gene: TRBV6-5
abundance: NA
CDR3nt: TGTGCCAGCGCGACAGTTTCGGGCACTGAAGCTTTCTTT
CDR3aa: CASATVSGTEAFF

d_gene: NA
j_gene: TRBJ2-7
v_gene: TRBV4-3
abundance: NA
CDR3nt: TGCGCCAGCAGCCAAGGGGCTAACTACGAGCAGTACTTC
CDR3aa: CASSQGANYEQYF

d_gene: TRBD2
j_gene: TRBJ2-5
v_gene: TRBV6-5
abundance: NA
CDR3nt: TGTGCCAGCAGTTACACCGCGGGGGTGAGAGAGACCCAGTACTTC
CDR3aa: CASSYTAGVRETQYF

d_gene: NA
j_gene: TRBJ1-2
v_gene: TRBV18
abundance: NA
CDR3nt: TGTGCCAGCTCATTTTACCCCGTTTGGGGCCCTCACTATGGCTACACCTTC
CDR3aa: CASSFYPVWGPHYGYTF

d_gene: NA
j_gene: TRBJ1-2
v_gene: TRBV12-3/TRBV12-4
abundance: NA
CDR3nt: TGTGCCAGCAGTTTTGGGGGTTCTGGCTACACCTTC
CDR3aa: CASSFGGSGYTF

d_gene: NA
j_gene: TRBJ2-5
v_gene: TRBV3-1/TRBV3-2
abundance: once
CDR3nt: TGTGCCAGCAGCCCTTCGACGGCCCAAGAGACCCAGTACTTC
CDR3aa: CASSPSTAQETQYF

d_gene: NA
j_gene: TRBJ1-5
v_gene: TRBV19
abundance: NA
CDR3nt: TGTGCCAGTAGTATCTACTCGAGACGGTATAGCAATCAGCCCCAGCATTTT
CDR3aa: CASSIYSRRYSNQPQHF

d_gene: NA
j_gene: TRBJ1-1
v_gene: TRBV11-2
abundance: NA
CDR3nt: TGTGCCAGCAGCTTAGCCCCGCGCACTGAAGCTTTCTTT
CDR3aa: CASSLAPRTEAFF

d_gene: NA
j_gene: TRBJ1-4
v_gene: TRBV5-4
abundance: NA
CDR3nt: TGTGCCAGCAGCTTGGGGATCGGGAATGAAAAACTGTTTTTT
CDR3aa: CASSLGIGNEKLFF

d_gene: NA
j_gene: TRBJ1-2
v_gene: TRBV15
abundance: NA
CDR3nt: TGTGCCACCAGCAGAGTCCCCGCCGGGGTTCCCTCCAACTATGGCTACACCTTC
CDR3aa: CATSRVPAGVPSNYGYTF

d_gene: TRBD2
j_gene: TRBJ2-1
v_gene: TRBV28
abundance: NA
CDR3nt: TGTGCCAGCAGCCGAAGCGGGGGGGCCCGGAATGAGCAGTTCTTC
CDR3aa: CASSRSGGARNEQFF

d_gene: NA
j_gene: TRBJ2-7
v_gene: TRBV11-2
abundance: NA
CDR3nt: TGTGCCAGCAGCTTAGCTACAGTCTCGTACGAGCAGTACTTC
CDR3aa: CASSLATVSYEQYF

d_gene: NA
j_gene: TRBJ1-5
v_gene: TRBV28
abundance: NA
CDR3nt: TGTGCCAGCAGTTTAGGAGGGTGGGGCAATCAGCCCCAGCATTTT
CDR3aa: CASSLGGWGNQPQHF

d_gene: NA
j_gene: TRBJ1-1
v_gene: TRBV30
abundance: NA
CDR3nt: TGTGCCTGGAGTCCCGGCGGGGGTCTAGGGAAAACTGAAGCTTTCTTT
CDR3aa: CAWSPGGGLGKTEAFF

d_gene: NA
j_gene: TRBJ1-2
v_gene: TRBV19
abundance: NA
CDR3nt: TGTGCCAGTAGTATTCCAGGGGCGAGCTATGGCTACACCTTC
CDR3aa: CASSIPGASYGYTF

d_gene: NA
j_gene: TRBJ2-7
v_gene: TRBV2
abundance: once
CDR3nt: TGTGCCAGCAGTTCCATACAGCCACACCTAATAAACTTTGCCTACGAGCAGTACTTC
CDR3aa: CASSSIQPHLINFAYEQYF

d_gene: NA
j_gene: TRBJ1-6
v_gene: TRBV6-2/TRBV6-3
abundance: NA
CDR3nt: TGTGCCAGCAGTTACGCGGTGACGAATTCACCCCTCCACTTT
CDR3aa: CASSYAVTNSPLHF

d_gene: TRBD1
j_gene: TRBJ2-7
v_gene: TRBV6-5
abundance: NA
CDR3nt: TGTGCCAGCAGTCCGGGACAGGGTTCCTACGAGCAGTACTTC
CDR3aa: CASSPGQGSYEQYF

d_gene: NA
j_gene: TRBJ1-3
v_gene: TRBV7-6
abundance: NA
CDR3nt: TGTGCCAGCAGCTTAGTTCGGGGGGACGGAAACACCATATATTTT
CDR3aa: CASSLVRGDGNTIYF

d_gene: TRBD1
j_gene: TRBJ2-3
v_gene: TRBV11-3
abundance: NA
CDR3nt: TGTGCCAGCAGTTGGGAGGGACAGGGGCAATATTTT
CDR3aa: CASSWEGQGQYF

d_gene: NA
j_gene: TRBJ1-1
v_gene: TRBV5-6
abundance: once
CDR3nt: TGTGCCAGCAGCTTGCGGTATACTGAAGCTTTCTTT
CDR3aa: CASSLRYTEAFF

d_gene: TRBD2
j_gene: TRBJ2-1
v_gene: TRBV5-1
abundance: NA
CDR3nt: TGCGCCAGCAGCTGGGCCGCGTCTAGCGGCTACAATGAGCAGTTCTTC
CDR3aa: CASSWAASSGYNEQFF

d_gene: TRBD2
j_gene: TRBJ2-2
v_gene: TRBV28
abundance: NA
CDR3nt: TGTGCCAGCAGTTTCGCGGGGGGGAACACCGGGGAGCTGTTTTTT
CDR3aa: CASSFAGGNTGELFF

d_gene: TRBD1
j_gene: TRBJ2-1
v_gene: TRBV5-5
abundance: NA
CDR3nt: TGTGCCAGTGGGACAGGCTCCTACAATGAGCAGTTCTTC
CDR3aa: CASGTGSYNEQFF

d_gene: NA
j_gene: TRBJ1-4
v_gene: TRBV5-1
abundance: NA
CDR3nt: TGCGCCAGCAGCTTGATGCCTAATGAAAAACTGTTTTTT
CDR3aa: CASSLMPNEKLFF

d_gene: TRBD1
j_gene: TRBJ1-1
v_gene: TRBV19
abundance: NA
CDR3nt: TGTGCCAGTAGTATTCTGGGACAGGGTAAGTTCACTGAAGCTTTCTTT
CDR3aa: CASSILGQGKFTEAFF

d_gene: NA
j_gene: TRBJ1-5
v_gene: TRBV19
abundance: NA
CDR3nt: TGTGCCAGTAGTTCCGCAGGGTATAGCAATCAGCCCCAGCATTTT
CDR3aa: CASSSAGYSNQPQHF

d_gene: NA
j_gene: TRBJ2-2
v_gene: TRBV24-1
abundance: NA
CDR3nt: TGTGCCACCAGGGACGGGACCGGGCTCCCCGGGGAGCTGTTTTTT
CDR3aa: CATRDGTGLPGELFF

d_gene: TRBD1
j_gene: TRBJ1-6
v_gene: TRBV4-3
abundance: NA
CDR3nt: TGCGCCAGCGGGCAGGGACAGGGGGAGAATTCACCCCTCCACTTT
CDR3aa: CASGQGQGENSPLHF

d_gene: NA
j_gene: TRBJ2-2
v_gene: TRBV5-4
abundance: NA
CDR3nt: TGTGCCAGCAGCTTGGCCCGCGGGGGCAACACCGGGGAGCTGTTTTTT
CDR3aa: CASSLARGGNTGELFF

d_gene: TRBD2
j_gene: TRBJ2-3
v_gene: TRBV9
abundance: NA
CDR3nt: TGTGCCAGCAGCGTTGGGACTAGCGGGGTCACAGATACGCAGTATTTT
CDR3aa: CASSVGTSGVTDTQYF

d_gene: NA
j_gene: TRBJ1-1
v_gene: TRBV30
abundance: NA
CDR3nt: TGTGCCTGGAGGTTGGGGGGGAGTTCCACTGAAGCTTTCTTT
CDR3aa: CAWRLGGSSTEAFF

d_gene: NA
j_gene: TRBJ1-2
v_gene: TRBV4-1
abundance: NA
CDR3nt: TGCGCCAGCAGCCAAGAGGGGGTCGGGGGCTACACCTTC
CDR3aa: CASSQEGVGGYTF

d_gene: TRBD1
j_gene: TRBJ1-3
v_gene: TRBV7-6
abundance: once
CDR3nt: TGTGCCAGCAGCTACTGGACAGGGTTAGGAGTGGATGGAAACACCATATATTTT
CDR3aa: CASSYWTGLGVDGNTIYF

d_gene: TRBD1
j_gene: TRBJ1-1
v_gene: TRBV30
abundance: NA
CDR3nt: TGTGCCTGGAGCTCGACAGGGGGTGAAGCTTTCTTT
CDR3aa: CAWSSTGGEAFF

d_gene: TRBD1
j_gene: TRBJ1-6
v_gene: TRBV2
abundance: NA
CDR3nt: TGTGCCAGCAGGAGACAGGGCCTGAGCTCCTATAATTCACCCCTCCACTTT
CDR3aa: CASRRQGLSSYNSPLHF